These 4 T cell receptor beta chains were sequenced from one sample in a study of cytomegalovirus exposure and HLA in healthy donors. The PCR ran on 60 Vbeta and 13 Jbeta primers. Clones were read by immunoSEQ multiplex PCR, and TCRdb kept only the in-frame ones, dropping some. The table has roughly 120,000 clones, roughly 80% seen once. Sequences were obtained from PBMCs. The origin of the receptors is a young man in good health and CMV-seronegative.

The rearrangement links TRBV29-1 to TRBJ2-1; D gene uncertain. The CDR3 has 15 residues. The germline gives CDR1 SQVTM, CDR2 ANQGSEA. The V and J ends lost 3 bases and 4 bases respectively, with 16 bases between them. CDR3 sequence (DNA): TGCAGCGTTGAGTTAGTGGGCCGGCTATACAATGAGCAGTTCTTC. It is translated as CSVELVGRLYNEQFF.

In DNA, the CDR3 is TGTGCCAGCAGTTTCTTGCAGGCGGGACCCTCACTCCAGTACTTC. This encodes CASSFLQAGPSLQYF. The rearrangement uses TRBV28 and TRBJ2-5; possible D gene TRBD2, 6 bases. Trimming took off 3 bases at V and 10 bases at J, with 21 bases between the two ends. The CDR3 is 15 amino acids. Germline CDR1 and CDR2: MDHEN and SYDVKM.

This sequence joins TRBV7-2 and TRBJ1-5; 8 nucleotides align to TRBD1. CDR1 and CDR2 (germline): SGHTA, FQGNSA. The CDR3 totals 15 residues. V was pared by 6 bases and J by 3 bases, with 7 bases of the junction left unmatched. Written as DNA, the CDR3 is TGTGCCAGCAGAGTGGGACAGGCGGTCAATCAGCCCCAGCATTTT. Residues: CASRVGQAVNQPQHF.

This clone was found a few times. This chain joins TRBV19 and TRBJ1-1, with D perhaps matching TRBD1 (5 bases). Germline V gene data show CDR1 as LNHDA and CDR2 as SQIVND (reference sequence). There are 11 residues in the CDR3. Trimming stripped 9 bases from V and 5 bases from J, with 10 bases between. This CDR3 is CASWGVTEAFF. In DNA, the CDR3 is TGTGCCAGCTGGGGGGTTACTGAAGCTTTCTTT.